This T cell receptor beta chain is from a study of PD-1 blockade in classical Hodgkin lymphoma. CDR3 length: 14 amino acids. Germline V gives CDR1 KGHSH, CDR2 LQKENI. Unmatched junction bases numbered 5, after V lost 8 bases and J lost 2 bases. Described time point: cycle 4 day 1 (C4D1), after 6 weeks of nivolumab. Every patient was affected by relapse after autologous stem cell transplantation, while exposure to brentuximab vedotin was not uniform. It was by magnetic negative selection that CD8+ T cells were isolated from thawed PBMCs. The study recorded best responses of complete response, partial response or progressive disease. As for this clone: What it binds is unknown.

The assay was immunoSEQ multiplex PCR, and TCRdb's table has in-frame clones only and misses some. This sample yields 4,000 to 5,500 clones, of which roughly 65% are seen a single time; roughly a quarter belongs to the top ten. Findings and limits, study-wide: The authors have not defined what causes the repertoire differences, possibly disease activity or prior therapy. Patients were excluded if nivolumab began under 1 year after ASCT (the autologous transplant).

The chain couples TRBV18 to TRBJ1-2, with 10 positions matching TRBD1. The clonotype originates from a human donor with classical Hodgkin lymphoma. The sequenced sample was CD8+ T cells from blood, obtained before the fourth cycle of nivolumab. In nucleotides, the CDR3 is TGTGCCAGCACCGGGACAGGGGCAAACTATGGCTACACCTTC. This encodes CASTGTGANYGYTF.